The following is a T cell receptor beta chain sequence with its context. The same CDR3 is also encoded by other DNA sequences in this sample. V lost 2 bases, J lost 0 bases, and 12 bases lay in between. The CDR3 consists of 15 residues. The V gene's germline CDR1 is GTSNPN and CDR2 SVGIG (reference sequence). Cells designated naive CD8 were CD45RO-negative and were positively selected for CCR7, with terminally differentiated effector memory CD45RA+ cells excluded. This table comes from immunoSEQ multiplex PCR, and its TCRdb copy is limited to in-frame clones, with some not included. The sample contains about 1,900,000 clones, approximately 94% of which appear only once. This record comes from a study of shared clonotypes between healthy human individuals.

The clonotype comes from a man aged 18-30 years in good health. The sample was naive CD8+ T cells sorted from blood. The chain recombines TRBV30 with TRBJ2-3; D may be TRBD2 (5 bases). The CDR3, as DNA: TGTGCCTGGAGTTCAGGTGGGAGTAGCACAGATACGCAGTATTTT. The encoded protein is CAWSSGGSSTDTQYF.